This T cell receptor (beta chain) is drawn from a study of blood T cell repertoires in COVID-19. Study summary: The United States, Italy and Spain supplied acute and convalescent COVID-19 samples. T cells, B-cell-depleted T cells, or PBMCs supplied cDNA or gDNA.

Original processing methods: The assay estimated nucleated cells by amplifying reference gene primers. Data came from immunoSEQ multiplex PCR; TCRdb stores just in-frame clones and leaves some out. Clone size and the V and J calls come from that table; the DNA yielded D and trimming. Of some 250,000 clones listed, roughly 86% are singletons. This CDR3 is 18 amino acids long. J lost 4 bases, V lost 1 base, and 12 bases had no gene match. Germline V gives CDR1 LGHNA, CDR2 YSLEER. V is TRBV4-3 and J is TRBJ2-5; 10 bases are a match to TRBD2. What was sequenced was peripheral blood. The source of this sequence is a woman in her sixties or seventies with active or convalescent COVID-19. In DNA, the CDR3 is TGCGCCAGCAGCCAAGGATCCCTAGCGGGGGCCCGTGGAGAGACCCAGTACTTC. Amino acid sequence: CASSQGSLAGARGETQYF.